This section outlines one TCR beta chain sequence together with its context. The data belong to a study of technical replicates of blood from several donors. Unmatched junction bases numbered 0, after V lost 5 bases and J lost 8 bases. Germline-derived CDR1 and CDR2 are SGHRS and YFSETQ. The length of the CDR3 is 13 residues. Repertoires were generated with immunoSEQ multiplex PCR, while TCRdb's copy carries only in-frame clones and drops some. The sample holds 85,000 to 95,000 clones, almost 97% seen once. The sequence derives from a human donor in good health. This rearrangement joins TRBV5-1 to TRBJ2-1, with 14 bases lining up with TRBD2. Sequencing was performed on T cells isolated from PBMCs. CDR3 nucleotides: TGCGCCAGCAGGACTAGCGGGAGGGATGAGCAGTTCTTC. Translation gives CASRTSGRDEQFF.